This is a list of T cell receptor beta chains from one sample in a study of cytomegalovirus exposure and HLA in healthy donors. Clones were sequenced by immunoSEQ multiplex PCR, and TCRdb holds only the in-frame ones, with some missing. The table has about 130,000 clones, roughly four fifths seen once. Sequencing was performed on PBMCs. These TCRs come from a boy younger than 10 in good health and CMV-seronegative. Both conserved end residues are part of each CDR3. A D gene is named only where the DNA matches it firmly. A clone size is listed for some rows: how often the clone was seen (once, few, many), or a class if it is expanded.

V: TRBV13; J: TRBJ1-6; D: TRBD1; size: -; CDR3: CASSPYGQALLGPLHF; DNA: TGTGCCAGCAGCCCCTACGGACAGGCCCTATTAGGGCCCCTCCACTTT
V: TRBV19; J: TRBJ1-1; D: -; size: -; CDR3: CASSIRRDRDTEAFF; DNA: TGTGCCAGTAGTATTCGACGAGACAGAGACACTGAAGCTTTCTTT
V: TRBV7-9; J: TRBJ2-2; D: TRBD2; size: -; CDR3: CASSLTGLAGDRDTGELFF; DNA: TGTGCCAGCAGCCTAACGGGACTAGCGGGAGATAGGGACACCGGGGAGCTGTTTTTT
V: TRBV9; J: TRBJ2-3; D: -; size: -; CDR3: CASSVISDFTDTQYF; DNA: TGTGCCAGCAGCGTAATTAGTGATTTCACAGATACGCAGTATTTT
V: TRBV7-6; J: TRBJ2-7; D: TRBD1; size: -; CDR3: CASNQRGPSYEQYF; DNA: TGTGCCAGCAACCAAAGGGGGCCCTCCTACGAGCAGTACTTC
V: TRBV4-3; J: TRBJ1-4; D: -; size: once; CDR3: CASSREAGATNEKLFF; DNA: TGCGCCAGCAGCCGGGAGGCAGGCGCAACTAATGAAAAACTGTTTTTT
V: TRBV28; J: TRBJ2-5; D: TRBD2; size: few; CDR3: CASSPAGLQETQYF; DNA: TGTGCCAGCAGTCCAGCGGGGCTGCAAGAGACCCAGTACTTC
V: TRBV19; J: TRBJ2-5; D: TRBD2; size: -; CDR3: CASTRTSGTQETQYF; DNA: TGTGCCAGTACCCGGACTAGCGGGACCCAAGAGACCCAGTACTTC
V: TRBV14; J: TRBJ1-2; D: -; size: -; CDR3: CASSLPRSFHRLWYGYTF; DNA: TGTGCCAGCAGCCTTCCTCGGTCCTTCCATCGTCTATGGTATGGCTACACCTTC
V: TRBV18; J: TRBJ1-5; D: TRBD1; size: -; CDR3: CASSPLGGRGDQPQHF; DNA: TGTGCCAGCTCACCACTTGGGGGCAGGGGGGATCAGCCCCAGCATTTT
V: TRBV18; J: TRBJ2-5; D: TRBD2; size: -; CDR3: CASSPERGETQYF; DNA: TGTGCCAGCTCACCAGAGCGGGGAGAGACCCAGTACTTC
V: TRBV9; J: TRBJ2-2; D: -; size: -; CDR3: CASSVDGAKNTGELFF; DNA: TGTGCCAGCAGCGTAGATGGGGCTAAGAACACCGGGGAGCTGTTTTTT
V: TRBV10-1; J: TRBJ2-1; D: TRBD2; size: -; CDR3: CASSDGKVAGVGSYNEQFF; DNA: TGCGCCAGCAGTGACGGGAAGGTAGCGGGAGTAGGGTCCTACAATGAGCAGTTCTTC
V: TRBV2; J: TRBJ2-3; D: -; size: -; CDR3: CASLPSTDTQYF; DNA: TGTGCCAGCCTACCAAGCACAGATACGCAGTATTTT
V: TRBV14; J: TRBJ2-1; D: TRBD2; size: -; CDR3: CASSHREASGAEQFF; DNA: TGTGCCAGCAGTCATAGGGAGGCTAGCGGGGCTGAGCAGTTCTTC
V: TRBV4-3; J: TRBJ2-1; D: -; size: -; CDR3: CASSQAWGAALDLDNEQFF; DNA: TGCGCCAGCAGCCAAGCTTGGGGAGCAGCACTAGACCTTGACAATGAGCAGTTCTTC
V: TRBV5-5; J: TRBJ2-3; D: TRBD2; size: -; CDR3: CASSLLLTSGGAPDTQYF; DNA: TGTGCCAGCAGCTTGCTTCTGACTAGCGGGGGGGCGCCCGATACGCAGTATTTT
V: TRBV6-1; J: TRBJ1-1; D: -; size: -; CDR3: CASSVRGNTEAFF; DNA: TGTGCCAGCAGTGTACGGGGAAACACTGAAGCTTTCTTT
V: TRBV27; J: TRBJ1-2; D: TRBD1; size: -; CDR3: CASRRQGASSDGYTF; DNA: TGTGCCAGCAGGAGACAGGGGGCGAGTTCGGATGGCTACACCTTC
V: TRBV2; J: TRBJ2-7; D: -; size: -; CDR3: CAGRDGHYEQYF; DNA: TGTGCCGGGCGGGACGGCCACTACGAGCAGTACTTC
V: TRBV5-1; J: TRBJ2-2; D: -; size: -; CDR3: CASSNSGTGELFF; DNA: TGCGCCAGCAGCAACTCAGGAACCGGGGAGCTGTTTTTT
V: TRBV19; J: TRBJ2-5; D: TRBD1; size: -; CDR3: CASSLTQGARQETQYF; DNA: TGTGCCAGTAGCCTTACTCAGGGGGCAAGGCAAGAGACCCAGTACTTC
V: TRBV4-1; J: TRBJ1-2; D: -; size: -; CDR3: CASSRLGAQANYGYTF; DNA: TGCGCCAGCAGCAGATTGGGGGCCCAAGCTAACTATGGCTACACCTTC
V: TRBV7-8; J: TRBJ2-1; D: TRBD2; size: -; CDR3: CASSRLERGLDRAGEQFF; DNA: TGTGCCAGCAGCCGTCTTGAACGGGGACTAGATAGGGCCGGTGAGCAGTTCTTC
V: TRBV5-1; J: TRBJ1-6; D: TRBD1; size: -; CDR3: CASSLSTGRAESPLHF; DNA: TGCGCCAGCAGCTTGTCGACAGGGCGGGCGGAATCACCCCTCCACTTT
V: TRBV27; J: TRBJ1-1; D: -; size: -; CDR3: CASSGQLNTEAFF; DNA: TGTGCCAGCAGCGGACAACTGAACACTGAAGCTTTCTTT
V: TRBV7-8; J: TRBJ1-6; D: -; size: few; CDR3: CASSPTLTTNSPLHF; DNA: TGTGCCAGCAGCCCCACCTTAACTACCAATTCACCCCTCCACTTT
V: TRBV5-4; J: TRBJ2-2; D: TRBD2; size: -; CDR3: CASTLAGLNTGELFF; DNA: TGTGCCAGCACACTAGCGGGGCTGAACACCGGGGAGCTGTTTTTT
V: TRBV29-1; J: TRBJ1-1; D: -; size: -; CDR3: CSAIAPGQTLEAFF; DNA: TGCAGCGCCATTGCCCCCGGACAGACCCTTGAAGCTTTCTTT
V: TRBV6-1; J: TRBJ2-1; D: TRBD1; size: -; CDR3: CASSRTGWGNEQFF; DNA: TGTGCCAGCAGTAGGACAGGGTGGGGTAATGAGCAGTTCTTC
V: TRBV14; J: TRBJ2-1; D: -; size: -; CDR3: CASQMAGNEQFF; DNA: TGTGCCAGCCAGATGGCGGGGAATGAGCAGTTCTTC
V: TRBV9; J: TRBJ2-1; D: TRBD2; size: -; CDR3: CASTWTSGSYNEQFF; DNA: TGTGCCAGCACCTGGACTAGCGGTTCCTACAATGAGCAGTTCTTC
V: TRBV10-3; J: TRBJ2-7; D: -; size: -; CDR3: CAISLGRQLPEQYF; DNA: TGTGCCATCAGTTTGGGGCGACAATTACCCGAGCAGTACTTC
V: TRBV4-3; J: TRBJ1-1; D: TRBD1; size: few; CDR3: CASSQEGTGFTEAFF; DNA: TGCGCCAGCAGCCAAGAGGGGACAGGGTTTACTGAAGCTTTCTTT
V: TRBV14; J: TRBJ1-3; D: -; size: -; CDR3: CASSLLTASSGNTIYF; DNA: TGTGCCAGCAGCCTACTTACAGCCAGCTCTGGAAACACCATATATTTT
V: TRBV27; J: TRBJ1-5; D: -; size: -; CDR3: CASSLGGALNQPQHF; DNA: TGTGCCAGCAGTTTAGGAGGGGCCCTCAATCAGCCCCAGCATTTT
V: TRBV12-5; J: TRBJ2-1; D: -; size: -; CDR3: CASGLGMRANNEQFF; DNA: TGTGCTAGTGGTTTGGGAATGCGGGCCAACAATGAGCAGTTCTTC